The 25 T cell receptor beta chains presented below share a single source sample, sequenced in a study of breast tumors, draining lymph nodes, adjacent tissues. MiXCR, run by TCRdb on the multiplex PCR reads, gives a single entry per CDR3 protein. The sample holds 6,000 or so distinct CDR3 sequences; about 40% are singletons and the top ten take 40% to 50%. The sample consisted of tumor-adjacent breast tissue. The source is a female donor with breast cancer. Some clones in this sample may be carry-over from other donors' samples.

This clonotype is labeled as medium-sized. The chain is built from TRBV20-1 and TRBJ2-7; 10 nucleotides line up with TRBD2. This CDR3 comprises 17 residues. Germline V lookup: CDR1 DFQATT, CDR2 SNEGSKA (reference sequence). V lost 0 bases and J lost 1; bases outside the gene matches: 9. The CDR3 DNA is TGCAGTGCTAGAGATCCCCTAGCGGGAGACGGGTCCTACGAGCAGTACTTC. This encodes CSARDPLAGDGSYEQYF.

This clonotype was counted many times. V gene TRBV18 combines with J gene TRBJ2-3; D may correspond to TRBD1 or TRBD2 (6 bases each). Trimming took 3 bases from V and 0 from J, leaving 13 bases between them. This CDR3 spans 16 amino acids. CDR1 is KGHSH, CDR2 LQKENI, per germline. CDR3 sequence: CASSPVGGTSTDTQYF. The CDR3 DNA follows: TGTGCCAGCTCACCCGTTGGAGGGACAAGCACAGATACGCAGTATTTT.

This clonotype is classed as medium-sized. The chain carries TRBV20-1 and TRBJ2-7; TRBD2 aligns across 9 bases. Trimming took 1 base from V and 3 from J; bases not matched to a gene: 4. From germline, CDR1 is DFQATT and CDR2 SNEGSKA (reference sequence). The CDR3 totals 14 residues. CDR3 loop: CSARALAGDYEQYF. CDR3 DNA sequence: TGCAGTGCTAGAGCTTTAGCGGGAGACTACGAGCAGTACTTC.

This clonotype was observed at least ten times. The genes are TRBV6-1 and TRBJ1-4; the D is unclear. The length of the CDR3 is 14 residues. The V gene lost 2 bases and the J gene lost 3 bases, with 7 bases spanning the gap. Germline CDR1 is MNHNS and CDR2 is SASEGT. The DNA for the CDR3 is TGTGCCAGCAGTGAACGGGGATCTAATGAAAAACTGTTTTTT. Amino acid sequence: CASSERGSNEKLFF.

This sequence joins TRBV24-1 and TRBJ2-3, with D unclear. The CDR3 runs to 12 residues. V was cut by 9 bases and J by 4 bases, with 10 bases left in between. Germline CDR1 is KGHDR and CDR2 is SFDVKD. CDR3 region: CATARCADTQYF. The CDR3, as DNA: TGTGCCACCGCGCGTTGTGCAGATACGCAGTATTTT.

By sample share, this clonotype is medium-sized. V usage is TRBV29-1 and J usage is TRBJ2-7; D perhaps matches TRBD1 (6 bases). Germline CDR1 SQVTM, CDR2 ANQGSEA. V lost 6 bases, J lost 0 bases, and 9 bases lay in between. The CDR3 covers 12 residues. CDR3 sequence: CSVMTGSYEQYF. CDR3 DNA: TGCAGCGTAATGACAGGCTCCTACGAGCAGTACTTC.

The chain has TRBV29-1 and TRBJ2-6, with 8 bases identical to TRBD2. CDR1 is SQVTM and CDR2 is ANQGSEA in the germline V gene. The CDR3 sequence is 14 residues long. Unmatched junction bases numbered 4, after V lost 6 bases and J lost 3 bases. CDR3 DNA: TGCAGCGTGGCGGGACTAGATGGGGCCAACGTCCTGACTTTC. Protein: CSVAGLDGANVLTF.

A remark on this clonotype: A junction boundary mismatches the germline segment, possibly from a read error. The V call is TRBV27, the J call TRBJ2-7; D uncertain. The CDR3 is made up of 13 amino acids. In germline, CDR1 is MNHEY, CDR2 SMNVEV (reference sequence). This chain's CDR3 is CASSWAAPYEQYF. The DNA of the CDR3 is TGTGCCAGCAGCTGGGCGGCCCCCTACGAACAGTACTTC.

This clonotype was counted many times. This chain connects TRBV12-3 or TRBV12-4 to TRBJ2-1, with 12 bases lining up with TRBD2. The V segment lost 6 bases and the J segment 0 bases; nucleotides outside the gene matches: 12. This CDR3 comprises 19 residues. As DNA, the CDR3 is TGTGCCAGCAGCGGCGGCGGACTAGCGGGACGGAGCTCCTACAATGAGCAGTTCTTC. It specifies CASSGGGLAGRSSYNEQFF.

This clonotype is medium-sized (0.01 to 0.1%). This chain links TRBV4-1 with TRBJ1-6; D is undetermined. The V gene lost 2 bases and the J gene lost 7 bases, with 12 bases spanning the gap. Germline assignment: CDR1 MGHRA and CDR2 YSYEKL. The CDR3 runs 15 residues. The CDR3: CASSQQAHGNSPLHF. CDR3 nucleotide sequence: TGCGCCAGCAGCCAACAAGCGCACGGAAATTCACCCCTCCACTTT.

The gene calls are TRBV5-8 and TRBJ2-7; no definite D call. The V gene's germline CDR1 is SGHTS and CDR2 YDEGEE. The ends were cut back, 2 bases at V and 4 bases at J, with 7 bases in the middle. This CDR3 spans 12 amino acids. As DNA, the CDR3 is TGTGCCAGCAGCTTACGAGTTTACGAGCAGTACTTC. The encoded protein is CASSLRVYEQYF.

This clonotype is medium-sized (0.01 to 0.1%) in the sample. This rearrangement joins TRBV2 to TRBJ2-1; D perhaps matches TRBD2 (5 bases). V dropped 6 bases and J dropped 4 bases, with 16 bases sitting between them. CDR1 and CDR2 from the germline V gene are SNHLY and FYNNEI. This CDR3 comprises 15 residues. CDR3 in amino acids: CASSPSDPGYNEQFF. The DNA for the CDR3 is TGTGCCAGCAGCCCGTCTGATCCGGGGTACAATGAGCAGTTCTTC.

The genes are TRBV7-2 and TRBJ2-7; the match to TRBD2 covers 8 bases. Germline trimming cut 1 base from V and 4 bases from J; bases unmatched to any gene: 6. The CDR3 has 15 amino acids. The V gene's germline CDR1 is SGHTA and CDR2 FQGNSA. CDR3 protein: CASSLDGGLGYEQYF. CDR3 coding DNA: TGTGCCAGCAGCTTAGATGGGGGACTAGGTTACGAGCAGTACTTC.

CDR3 region: CSAREGPLGEQYF. The DNA of the CDR3 is TGCAGTGCTAGAGAGGGTCCCCTAGGGGAGCAGTACTTC. The gene calls are TRBV20-1 and TRBJ2-7; no reliable D call. The CDR3 has 13 amino acids. From germline, CDR1 is DFQATT and CDR2 SNEGSKA (reference sequence). The ends were cut back, 0 bases at V and 7 bases at J, with 13 bases in the middle.

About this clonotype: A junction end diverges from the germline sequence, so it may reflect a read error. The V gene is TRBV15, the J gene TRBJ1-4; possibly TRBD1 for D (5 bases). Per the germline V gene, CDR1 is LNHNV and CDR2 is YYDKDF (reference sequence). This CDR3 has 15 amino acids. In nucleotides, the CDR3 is TGTGCCACCAGCAGAGATAAGGGGCCTAATGAAGAACTGTTTTTT. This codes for CATSRDKGPNEELFF.

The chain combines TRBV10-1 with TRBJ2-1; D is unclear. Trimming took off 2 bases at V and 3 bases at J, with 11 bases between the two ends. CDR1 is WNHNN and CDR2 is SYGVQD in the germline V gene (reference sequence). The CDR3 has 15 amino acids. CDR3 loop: CASSERSRSYNEQFF. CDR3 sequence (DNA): TGCGCCAGCAGTGAGAGGAGTCGGAGCTACAATGAGCAGTTCTTC.

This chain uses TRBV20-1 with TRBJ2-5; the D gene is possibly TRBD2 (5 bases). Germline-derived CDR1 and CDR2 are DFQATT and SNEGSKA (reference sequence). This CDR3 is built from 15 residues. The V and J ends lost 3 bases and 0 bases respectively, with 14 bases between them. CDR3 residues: CSASLITRDQETQYF. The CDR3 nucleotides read TGCAGTGCTAGTTTAATAACTAGAGACCAAGAGACCCAGTACTTC.

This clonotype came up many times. The CDR3 loop reads CASSAGLAGYRDTGELFF. The CDR3 DNA reads as TGTGCCAGCAGTGCGGGACTAGCGGGATATCGGGACACCGGGGAGCTGTTTTTT. The chain has TRBV9 and TRBJ2-2; 13 positions agree with TRBD2. This CDR3 has 18 residues. Germline loops: CDR1 SGDLS, CDR2 YYNGEE. V dropped 5 bases and J dropped 3; count of bases not matched to a gene: 10.

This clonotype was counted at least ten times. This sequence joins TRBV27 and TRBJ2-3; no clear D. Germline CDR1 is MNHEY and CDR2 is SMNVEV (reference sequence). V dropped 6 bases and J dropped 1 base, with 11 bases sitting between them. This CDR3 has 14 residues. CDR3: CASRRFGGTDTQYF. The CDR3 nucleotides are TGTGCCAGCAGGAGGTTTGGGGGCACAGATACGCAGTATTTT.

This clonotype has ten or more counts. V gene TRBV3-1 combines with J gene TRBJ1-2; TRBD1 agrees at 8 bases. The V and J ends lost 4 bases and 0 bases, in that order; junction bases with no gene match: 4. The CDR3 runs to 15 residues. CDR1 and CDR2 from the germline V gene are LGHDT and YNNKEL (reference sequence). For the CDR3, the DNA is TGTGCCAGCAGCCCAACAGGGGGATCTAACTATGGCTACACCTTC. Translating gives CASSPTGGSNYGYTF.

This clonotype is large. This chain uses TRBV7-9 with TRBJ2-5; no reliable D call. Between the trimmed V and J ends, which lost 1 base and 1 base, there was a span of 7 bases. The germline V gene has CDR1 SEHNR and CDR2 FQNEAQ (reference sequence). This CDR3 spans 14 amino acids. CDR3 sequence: CASSLGSAQETQYF. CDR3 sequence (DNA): TGTGCCAGCAGCTTAGGGTCAGCCCAAGAGACCCAGTACTTC.

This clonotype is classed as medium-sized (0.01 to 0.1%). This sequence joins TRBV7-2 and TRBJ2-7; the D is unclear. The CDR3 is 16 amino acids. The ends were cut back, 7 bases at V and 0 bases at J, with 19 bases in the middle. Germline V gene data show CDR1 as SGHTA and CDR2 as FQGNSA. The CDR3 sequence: CASNLQHGPNSYEQYF. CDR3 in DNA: TGTGCCAGCAACCTACAGCATGGCCCCAACTCCTACGAGCAGTACTTC. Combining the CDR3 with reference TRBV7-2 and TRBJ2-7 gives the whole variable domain GAGVSQSPSNKVTEKGKDVELRCDPISGHTALYWYRQSLGQGLEFLIYFQGNSAPDKSGLPSDRFSAERTGGSVSTLTIQRTQQEDSAVYLCASNLQHGPNSYEQYFGPGTRLTVT.

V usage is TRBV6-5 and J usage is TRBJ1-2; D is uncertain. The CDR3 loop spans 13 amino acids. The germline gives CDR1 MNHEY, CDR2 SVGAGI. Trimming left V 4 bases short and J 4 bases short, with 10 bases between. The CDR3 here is CASSSLGFYGYTF. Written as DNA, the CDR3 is TGTGCCAGCAGTTCATTAGGGTTCTATGGCTACACCTTC.

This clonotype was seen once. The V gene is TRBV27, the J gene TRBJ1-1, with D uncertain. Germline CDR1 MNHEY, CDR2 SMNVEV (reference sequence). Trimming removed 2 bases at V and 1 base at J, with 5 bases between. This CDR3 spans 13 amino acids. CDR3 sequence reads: CASSLIGNTEAFF. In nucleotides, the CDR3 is TGTGCCAGCAGTTTAATCGGGAACACTGAAGCTTTCTTT.

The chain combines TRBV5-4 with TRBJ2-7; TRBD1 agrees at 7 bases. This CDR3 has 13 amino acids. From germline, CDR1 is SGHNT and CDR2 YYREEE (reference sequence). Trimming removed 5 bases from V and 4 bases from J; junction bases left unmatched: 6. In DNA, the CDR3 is TGTGCCAGCAGTACAGGGGTGGGATACGAGCAGTACTTC. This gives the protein CASSTGVGYEQYF.